The clone carrying this T cell receptor beta chain showed up just once. In the source study's methods: Estimates of nucleated cell counts were drawn from the amplification of reference gene primers. Generated by immunoSEQ multiplex PCR, the TCRdb table keeps only in-frame clones and is missing some. From that table come the V and J calls and clone size; the DNA was used to work out D and trimming. The table shows approximately 30,000 clones, with 76% occurring only once. This sample is drawn from a study of blood T cell repertoires in COVID-19. Study-level information: Material from acute and convalescent COVID-19 was sourced from the United States, Italy and Spain. PBMCs, B-cell-depleted T cells, or T cells provided the cDNA or gDNA that made up the material.

The CDR3 contains 13 residues. Per the germline V gene, CDR1 is MNHEY and CDR2 is SVGAGI. J gave up 11 bases and V 5 bases, and 9 bases lay outside the gene matches. This rearrangement joins TRBV6-5 to TRBJ1-1; 9 nucleotides align to TRBD1. The specimen sequenced was peripheral blood. The receptor comes from a man aged 70 or older with acute or convalescent COVID-19. CDR3 amino acids: CASSPSRDREAFF. The CDR3 DNA sequence: TGTGCCAGCAGTCCGTCCCGGGACAGGGAGGCTTTCTTT.